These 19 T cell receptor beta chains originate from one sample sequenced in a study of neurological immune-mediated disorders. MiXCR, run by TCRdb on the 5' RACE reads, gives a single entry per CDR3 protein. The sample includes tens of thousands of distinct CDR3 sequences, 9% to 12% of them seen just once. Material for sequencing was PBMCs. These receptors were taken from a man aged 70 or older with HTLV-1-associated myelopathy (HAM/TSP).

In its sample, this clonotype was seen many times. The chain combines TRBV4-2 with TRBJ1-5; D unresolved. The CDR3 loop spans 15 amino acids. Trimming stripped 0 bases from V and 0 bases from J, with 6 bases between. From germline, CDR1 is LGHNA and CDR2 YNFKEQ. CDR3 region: CASSQDRNSNQPQHF. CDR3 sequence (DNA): TGTGCCAGCAGCCAAGATCGTAATAGCAATCAGCCCCAGCATTTT.

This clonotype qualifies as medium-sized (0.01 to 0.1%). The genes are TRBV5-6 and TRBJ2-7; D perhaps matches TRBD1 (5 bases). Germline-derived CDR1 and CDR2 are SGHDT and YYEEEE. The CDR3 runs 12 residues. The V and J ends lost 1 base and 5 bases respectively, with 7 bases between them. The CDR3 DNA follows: TGTGCCAGCAGCTTGATAGGGGACGAGCAGTACTTC. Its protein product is CASSLIGDEQYF.

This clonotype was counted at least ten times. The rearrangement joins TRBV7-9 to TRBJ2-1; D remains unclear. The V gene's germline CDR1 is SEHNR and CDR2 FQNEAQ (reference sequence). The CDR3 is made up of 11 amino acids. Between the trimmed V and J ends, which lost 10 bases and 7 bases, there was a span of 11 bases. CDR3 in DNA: TGTGCCACCACCCCCGGGAATGAGCAGTTCTTC. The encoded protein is CATTPGNEQFF.

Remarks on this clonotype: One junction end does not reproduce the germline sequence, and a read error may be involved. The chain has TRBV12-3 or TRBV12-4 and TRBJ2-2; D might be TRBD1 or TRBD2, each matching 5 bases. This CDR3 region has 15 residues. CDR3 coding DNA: TGTACCAGCAGTTCCCGGGGCGAGACCACCGGGGTGCTGTTTTTT. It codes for CTSSSRGETTGVLFF.

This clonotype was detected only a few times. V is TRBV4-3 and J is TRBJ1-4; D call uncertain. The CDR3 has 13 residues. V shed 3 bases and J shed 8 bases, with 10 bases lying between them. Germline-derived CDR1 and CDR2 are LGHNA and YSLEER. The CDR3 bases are TGCGCCAGCAGCCATCGGCTGAGGGAAAAACTGTTTTTT. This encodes CASSHRLREKLFF.

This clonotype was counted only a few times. This CDR3 reads CASSLGAGRGKAGELFF. In DNA form, the CDR3 reads TGTGCCAGCAGCTTGGGCGCGGGACGGGGGAAGGCCGGGGAGCTGTTTTTT. The rearrangement joins TRBV5-6 to TRBJ2-2, with a possible D match to TRBD2 (6 bases). The V end was cut by 0 bases, the J end by 6 bases, with 18 bases between. Germline CDR1 SGHDT, CDR2 YYEEEE. The CDR3 spans 17 residues.

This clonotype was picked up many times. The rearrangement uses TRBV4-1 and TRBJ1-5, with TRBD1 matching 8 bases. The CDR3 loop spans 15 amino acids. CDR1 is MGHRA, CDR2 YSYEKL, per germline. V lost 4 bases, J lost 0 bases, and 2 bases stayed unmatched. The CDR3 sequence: CASSRQGLSNQPQHF. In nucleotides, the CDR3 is TGCGCCAGCAGCCGACAGGGGCTTAGCAATCAGCCCCAGCATTTT.

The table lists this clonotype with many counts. CDR3 sequence: CASSSSGTTTPGELFF. The DNA for the CDR3 is TGTGCCAGCAGCTCCTCCGGGACAACTACTCCCGGGGAGCTGTTTTTT. The rearrangement links TRBV7-3 to TRBJ2-2; perhaps TRBD1 as D (6 bases). From germline, CDR1 is SGHTA and CDR2 FQGTGA. CDR3 length: 16 amino acids. The V gene lost 4 bases and the J gene lost 6 bases, with 18 bases spanning the gap. The full variable domain, rest sourced from reference TRBV7-3 and TRBJ2-2, is GAGVSQTPSNKVTEKGKYVELRCDPISGHTALYWYRQSLGQGPEFLIYFQGTGAADDSGLPNDRFFAVRPEGSVSTLKIQRTERGDSAVYLCASSSSGTTTPGELFFGEGSRLTVL.

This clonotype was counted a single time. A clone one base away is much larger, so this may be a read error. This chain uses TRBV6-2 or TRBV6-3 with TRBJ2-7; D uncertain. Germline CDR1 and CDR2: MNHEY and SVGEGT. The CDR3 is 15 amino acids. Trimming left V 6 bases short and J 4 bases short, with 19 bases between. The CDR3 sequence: CASRPARVATYEQYF. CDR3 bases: TGTGCCAGCAGACCCGCTCGGGTGGCCACATACGAGCAGTACTTC.

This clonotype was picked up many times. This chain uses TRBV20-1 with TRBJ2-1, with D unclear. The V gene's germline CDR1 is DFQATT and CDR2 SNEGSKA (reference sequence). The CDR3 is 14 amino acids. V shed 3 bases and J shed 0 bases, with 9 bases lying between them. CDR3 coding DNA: TGCAGTGCTAGGAACGCGCTCTCCTACAATGAGCAGTTCTTC. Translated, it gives CSARNALSYNEQFF.

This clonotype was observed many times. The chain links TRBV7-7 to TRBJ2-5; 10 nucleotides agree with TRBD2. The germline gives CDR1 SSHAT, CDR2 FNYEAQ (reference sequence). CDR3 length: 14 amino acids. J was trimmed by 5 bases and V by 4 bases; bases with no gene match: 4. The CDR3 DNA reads TGTGCCAGCAGCTCTAGCGGGAGACGTGAGACCCAGTACTTC. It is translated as CASSSSGRRETQYF.

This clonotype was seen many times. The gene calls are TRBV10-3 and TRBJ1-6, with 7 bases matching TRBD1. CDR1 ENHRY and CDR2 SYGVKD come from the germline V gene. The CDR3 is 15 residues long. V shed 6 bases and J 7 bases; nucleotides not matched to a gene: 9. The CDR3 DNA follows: TGTGCCATCAGGCCTGACAGGGTAGACAATTCACCCCTCCACTTT. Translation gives CAIRPDRVDNSPLHF.

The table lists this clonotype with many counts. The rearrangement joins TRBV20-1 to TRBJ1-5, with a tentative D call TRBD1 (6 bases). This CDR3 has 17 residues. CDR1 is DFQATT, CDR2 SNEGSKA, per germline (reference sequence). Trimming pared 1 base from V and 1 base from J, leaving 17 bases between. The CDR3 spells CSARVGWGAQSNQPQHF. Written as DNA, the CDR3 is TGCAGTGCTAGAGTGGGCTGGGGGGCGCAGAGCAATCAGCCCCAGCATTTT.

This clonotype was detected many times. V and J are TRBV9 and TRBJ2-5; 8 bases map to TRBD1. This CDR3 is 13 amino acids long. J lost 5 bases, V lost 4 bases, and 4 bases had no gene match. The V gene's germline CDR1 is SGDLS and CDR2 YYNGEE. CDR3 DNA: TGTGCCAGCAGCCGGACAGGGACCGAGACCCAGTACTTC. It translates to CASSRTGTETQYF.

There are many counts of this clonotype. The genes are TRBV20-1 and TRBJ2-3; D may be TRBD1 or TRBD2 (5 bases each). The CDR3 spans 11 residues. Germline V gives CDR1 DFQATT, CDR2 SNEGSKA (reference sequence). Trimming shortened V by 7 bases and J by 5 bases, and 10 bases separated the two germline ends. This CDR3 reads CSVSGQDTQYF. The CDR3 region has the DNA TGCAGTGTCTCGGGGCAAGATACGCAGTATTTT.

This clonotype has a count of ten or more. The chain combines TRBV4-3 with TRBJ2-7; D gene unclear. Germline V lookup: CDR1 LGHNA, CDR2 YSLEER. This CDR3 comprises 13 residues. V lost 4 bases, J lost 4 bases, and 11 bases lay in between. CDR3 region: CASSRLLFYEQYF. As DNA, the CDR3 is TGCGCCAGCAGCCGCCTCCTATTTTACGAGCAGTACTTC.

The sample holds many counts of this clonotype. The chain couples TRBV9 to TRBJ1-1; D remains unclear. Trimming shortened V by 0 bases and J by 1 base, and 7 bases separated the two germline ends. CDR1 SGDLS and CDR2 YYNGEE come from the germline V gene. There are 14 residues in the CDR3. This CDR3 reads CASSVAPENTEAFF. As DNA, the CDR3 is TGTGCCAGCAGCGTAGCTCCCGAGAACACTGAAGCTTTCTTT.

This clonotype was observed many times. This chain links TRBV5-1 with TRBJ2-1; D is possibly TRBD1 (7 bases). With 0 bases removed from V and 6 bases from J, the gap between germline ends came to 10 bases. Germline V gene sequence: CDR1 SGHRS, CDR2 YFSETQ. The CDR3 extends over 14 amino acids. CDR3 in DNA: TGCGCCAGCAGCTTGGGACAGGGAGGCAATGAGCAGTTCTTC. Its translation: CASSLGQGGNEQFF.

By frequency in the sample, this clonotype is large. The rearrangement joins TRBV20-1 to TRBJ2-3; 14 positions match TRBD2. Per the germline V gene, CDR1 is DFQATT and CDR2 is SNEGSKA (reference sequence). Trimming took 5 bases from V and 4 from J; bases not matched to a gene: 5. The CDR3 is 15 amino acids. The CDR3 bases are TGCAGTGCTCCGGGACTAGCGGGAGTAGCAGATACGCAGTATTTT. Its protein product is CSAPGLAGVADTQYF.